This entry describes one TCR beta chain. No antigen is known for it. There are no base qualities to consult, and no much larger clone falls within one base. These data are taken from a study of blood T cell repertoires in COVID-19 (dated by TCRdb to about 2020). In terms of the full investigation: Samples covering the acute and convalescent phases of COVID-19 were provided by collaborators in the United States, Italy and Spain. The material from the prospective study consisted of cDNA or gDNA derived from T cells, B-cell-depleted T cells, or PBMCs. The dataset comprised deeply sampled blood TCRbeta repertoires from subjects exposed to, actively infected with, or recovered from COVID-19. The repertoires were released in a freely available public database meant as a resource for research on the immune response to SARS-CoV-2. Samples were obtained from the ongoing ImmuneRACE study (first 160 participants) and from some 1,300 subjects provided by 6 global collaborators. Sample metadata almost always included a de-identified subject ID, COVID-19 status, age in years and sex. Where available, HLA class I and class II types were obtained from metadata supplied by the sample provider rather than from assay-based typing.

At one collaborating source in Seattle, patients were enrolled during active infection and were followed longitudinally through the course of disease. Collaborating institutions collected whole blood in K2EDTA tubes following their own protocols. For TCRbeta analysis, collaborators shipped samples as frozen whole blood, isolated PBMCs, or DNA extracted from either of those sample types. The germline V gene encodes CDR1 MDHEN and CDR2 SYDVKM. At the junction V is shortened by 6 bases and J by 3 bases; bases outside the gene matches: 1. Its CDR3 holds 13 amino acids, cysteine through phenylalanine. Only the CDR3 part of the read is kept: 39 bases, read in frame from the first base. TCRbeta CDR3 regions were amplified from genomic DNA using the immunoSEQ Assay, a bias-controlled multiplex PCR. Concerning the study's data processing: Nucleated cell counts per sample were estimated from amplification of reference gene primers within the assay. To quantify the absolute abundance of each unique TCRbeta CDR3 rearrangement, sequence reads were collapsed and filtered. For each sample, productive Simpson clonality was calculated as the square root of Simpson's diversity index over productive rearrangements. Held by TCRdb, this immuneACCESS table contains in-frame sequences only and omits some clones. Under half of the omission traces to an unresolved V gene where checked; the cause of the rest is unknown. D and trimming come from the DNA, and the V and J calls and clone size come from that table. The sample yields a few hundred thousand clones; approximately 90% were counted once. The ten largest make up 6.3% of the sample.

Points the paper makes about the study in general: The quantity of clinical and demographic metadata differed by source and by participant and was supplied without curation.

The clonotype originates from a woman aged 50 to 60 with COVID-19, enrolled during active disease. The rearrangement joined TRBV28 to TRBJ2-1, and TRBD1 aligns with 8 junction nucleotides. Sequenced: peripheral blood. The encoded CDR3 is CASSGTGYNEQFF. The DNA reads TGTGCCAGCAGCGGGACAGGCTACAATGAGCAGTTCTTC.